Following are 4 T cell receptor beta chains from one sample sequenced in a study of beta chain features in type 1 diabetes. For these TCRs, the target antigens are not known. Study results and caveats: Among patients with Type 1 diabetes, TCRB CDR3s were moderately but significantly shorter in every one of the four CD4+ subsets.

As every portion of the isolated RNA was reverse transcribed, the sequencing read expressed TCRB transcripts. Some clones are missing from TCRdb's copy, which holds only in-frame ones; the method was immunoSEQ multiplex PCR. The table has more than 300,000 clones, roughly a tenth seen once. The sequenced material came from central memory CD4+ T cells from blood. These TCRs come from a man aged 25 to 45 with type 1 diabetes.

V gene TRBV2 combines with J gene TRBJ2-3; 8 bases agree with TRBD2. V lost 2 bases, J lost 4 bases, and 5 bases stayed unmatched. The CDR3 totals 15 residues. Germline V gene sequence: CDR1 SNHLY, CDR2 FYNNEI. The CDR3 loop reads CASSELTRGADTQYF. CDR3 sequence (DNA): TGTGCCAGCAGTGAACTTACGCGGGGGGCAGATACGCAGTATTTT.

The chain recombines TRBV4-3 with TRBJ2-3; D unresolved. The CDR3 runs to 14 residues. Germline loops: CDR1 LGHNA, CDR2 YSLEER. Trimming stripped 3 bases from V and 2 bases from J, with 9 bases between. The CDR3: CASSHAAATDTQYF. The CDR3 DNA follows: TGCGCCAGCAGCCACGCGGCGGCCACAGATACGCAGTATTTT.

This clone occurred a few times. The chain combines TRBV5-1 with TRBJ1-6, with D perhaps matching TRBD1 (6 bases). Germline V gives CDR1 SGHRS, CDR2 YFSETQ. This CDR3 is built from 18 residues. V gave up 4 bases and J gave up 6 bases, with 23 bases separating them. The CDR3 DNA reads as TGCGCCAGCAGCCTATTACTACAGGGTCTAGGGGGTAATTCACCCCTCCACTTT. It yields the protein CASSLLLQGLGGNSPLHF.

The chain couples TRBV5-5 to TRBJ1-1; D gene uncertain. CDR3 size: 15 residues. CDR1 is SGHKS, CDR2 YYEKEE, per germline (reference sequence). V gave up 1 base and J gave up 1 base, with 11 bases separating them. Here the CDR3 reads CASSLTAGGNTEAFF. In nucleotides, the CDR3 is TGTGCCAGCAGCTTGACGGCCGGAGGGAACACTGAAGCTTTCTTT.